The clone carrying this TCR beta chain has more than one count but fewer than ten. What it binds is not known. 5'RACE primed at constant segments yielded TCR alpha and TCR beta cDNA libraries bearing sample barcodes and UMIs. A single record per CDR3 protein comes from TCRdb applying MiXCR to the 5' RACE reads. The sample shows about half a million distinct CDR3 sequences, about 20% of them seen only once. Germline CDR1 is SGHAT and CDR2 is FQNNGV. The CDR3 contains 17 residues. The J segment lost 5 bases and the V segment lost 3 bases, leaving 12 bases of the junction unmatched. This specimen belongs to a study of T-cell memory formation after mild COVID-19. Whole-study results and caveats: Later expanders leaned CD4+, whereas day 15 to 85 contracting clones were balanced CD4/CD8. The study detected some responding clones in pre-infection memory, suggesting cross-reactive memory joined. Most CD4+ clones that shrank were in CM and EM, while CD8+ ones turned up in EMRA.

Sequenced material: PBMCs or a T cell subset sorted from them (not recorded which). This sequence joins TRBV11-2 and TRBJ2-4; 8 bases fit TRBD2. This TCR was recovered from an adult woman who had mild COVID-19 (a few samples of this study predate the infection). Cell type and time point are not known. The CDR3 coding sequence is TGTGCCAGCAGCTTGCGGAGCGGGGGATATCAGGAAAACATTCAGTACTTC. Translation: CASSLRSGGYQENIQYF.